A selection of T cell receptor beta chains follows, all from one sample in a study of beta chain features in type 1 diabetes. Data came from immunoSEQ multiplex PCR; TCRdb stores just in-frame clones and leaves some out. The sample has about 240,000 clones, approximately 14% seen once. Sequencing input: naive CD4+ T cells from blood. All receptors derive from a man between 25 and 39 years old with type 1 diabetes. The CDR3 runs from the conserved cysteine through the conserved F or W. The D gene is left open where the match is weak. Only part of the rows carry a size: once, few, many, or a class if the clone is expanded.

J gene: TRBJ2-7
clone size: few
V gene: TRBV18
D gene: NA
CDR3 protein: CASSPGGTGNSYEQYF
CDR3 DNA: TGTGCCAGCTCACCTGGCGGGACCGGCAACTCCTACGAGCAGTACTTC

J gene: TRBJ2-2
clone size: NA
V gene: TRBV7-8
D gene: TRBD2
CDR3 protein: CASSLGLAGAIGELFF
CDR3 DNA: TGTGCCAGCAGCCTGGGACTAGCGGGAGCTATCGGGGAGCTGTTTTTT

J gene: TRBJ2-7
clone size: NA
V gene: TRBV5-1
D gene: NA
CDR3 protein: CASRSSTDSYEQYF
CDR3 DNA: TGCGCCAGCAGGAGTAGCACCGACTCCTACGAGCAGTACTTC

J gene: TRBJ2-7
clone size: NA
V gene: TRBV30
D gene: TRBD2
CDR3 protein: CAWREDSYEQYF
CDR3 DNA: TGTGCCTGGCGGGAGGACTCCTACGAGCAGTACTTC

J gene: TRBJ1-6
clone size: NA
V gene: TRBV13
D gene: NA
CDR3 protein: CASSPGQPYNSPLHF
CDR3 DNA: TGTGCCAGCAGCCCCGGACAGCCATATAATTCACCCCTCCACTTT

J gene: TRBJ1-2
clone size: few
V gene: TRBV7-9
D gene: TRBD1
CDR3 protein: CASSLTGQNYGYTF
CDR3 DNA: TGTGCCAGCAGCTTAACGGGACAGAACTATGGCTACACCTTC

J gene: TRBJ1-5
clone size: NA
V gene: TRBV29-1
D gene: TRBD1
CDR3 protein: CSFLGSGGQPQHF
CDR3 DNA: TGCAGCTTCCTGGGCTCAGGGGGACAGCCCCAGCATTTT

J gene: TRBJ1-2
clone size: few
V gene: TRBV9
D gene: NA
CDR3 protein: CASSMTGPYGYTF
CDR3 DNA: TGTGCCAGCAGCATGACAGGACCTTATGGCTACACCTTC

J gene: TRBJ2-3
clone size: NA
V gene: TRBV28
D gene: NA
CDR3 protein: CASSLSQGTDTQYF
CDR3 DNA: TGTGCCAGCAGTTTAAGCCAGGGAACAGATACGCAGTATTTT

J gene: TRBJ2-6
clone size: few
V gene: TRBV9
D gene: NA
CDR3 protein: CASSLYSGANVLTF
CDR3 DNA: TGTGCCAGCAGCCTTTACTCTGGGGCCAACGTCCTGACTTTC

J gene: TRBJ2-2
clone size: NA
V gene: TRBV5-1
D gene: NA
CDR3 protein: CASSQQGVTGELFF
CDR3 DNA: TGCGCCAGCAGCCAACAGGGAGTCACCGGGGAGCTGTTTTTT

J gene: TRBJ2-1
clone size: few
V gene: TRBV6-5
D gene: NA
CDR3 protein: CASSYGGLKGNEQFF
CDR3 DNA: TGTGCCAGCAGTTACGGGGGCCTCAAGGGGAATGAGCAGTTCTTC

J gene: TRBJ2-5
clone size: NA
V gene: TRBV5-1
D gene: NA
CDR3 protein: CASRSAGLQETQYF
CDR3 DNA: TGCGCCAGCAGGTCTGCGGGCCTCCAAGAGACCCAGTACTTC

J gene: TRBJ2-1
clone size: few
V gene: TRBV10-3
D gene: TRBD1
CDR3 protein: CAISNRGLSYNEQFF
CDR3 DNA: TGTGCCATCAGTAACAGGGGTCTTTCCTACAATGAGCAGTTCTTC

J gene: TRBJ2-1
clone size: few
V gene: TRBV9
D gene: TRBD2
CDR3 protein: CASSVEAGGRDEQFF
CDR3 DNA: TGTGCCAGCAGCGTAGAGGCGGGGGGGCGGGATGAGCAGTTCTTC

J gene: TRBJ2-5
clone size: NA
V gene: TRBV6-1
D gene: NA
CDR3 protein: CASSEDGLGNRGQYF
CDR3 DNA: TGTGCCAGCAGTGAAGACGGCCTTGGGAACCGGGGCCAGTACTTC

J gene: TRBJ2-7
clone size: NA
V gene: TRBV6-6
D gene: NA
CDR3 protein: CASSPRDTGWQYF
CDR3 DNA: TGTGCCAGCAGTCCCCGGGACACAGGTTGGCAGTACTTC

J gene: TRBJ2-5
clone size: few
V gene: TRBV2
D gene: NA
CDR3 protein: CASSQTRETQYF
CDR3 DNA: TGTGCCAGCAGTCAGACACGAGAGACCCAGTACTTC

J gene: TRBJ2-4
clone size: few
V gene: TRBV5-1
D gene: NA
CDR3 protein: CASSWGPEAKNIQYF
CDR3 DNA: TGCGCCAGCAGCTGGGGCCCGGAGGCCAAAAACATTCAGTACTTC

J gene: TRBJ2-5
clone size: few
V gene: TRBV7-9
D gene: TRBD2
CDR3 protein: CASSLRTSGSQETQYF
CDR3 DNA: TGTGCCAGCAGCTTGAGGACTAGCGGGAGTCAAGAGACCCAGTACTTC

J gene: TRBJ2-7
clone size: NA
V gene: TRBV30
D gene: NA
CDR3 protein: CAWGGQSYSYEQYF
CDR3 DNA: TGTGCCTGGGGGGGACAATCGTACTCCTACGAGCAGTACTTC

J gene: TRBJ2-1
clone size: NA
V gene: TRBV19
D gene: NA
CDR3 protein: CASDDNYNEQFF
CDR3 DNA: TGTGCCAGTGATGACAACTACAATGAGCAGTTCTTC

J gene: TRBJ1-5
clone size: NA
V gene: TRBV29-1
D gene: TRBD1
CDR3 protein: CSAAGTGNQPQHF
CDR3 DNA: TGCAGCGCCGCCGGGACAGGGAATCAGCCCCAGCATTTT

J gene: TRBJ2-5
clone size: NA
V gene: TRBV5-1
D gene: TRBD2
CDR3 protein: CATQNLADQETQYF
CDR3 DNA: TGCGCCACCCAAAACCTAGCGGATCAAGAGACCCAGTACTTC

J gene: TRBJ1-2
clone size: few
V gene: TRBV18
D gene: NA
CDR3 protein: CASSPRLRQGPNYGYTF
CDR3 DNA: TGTGCCAGCTCACCAAGGCTCCGGCAGGGCCCTAACTATGGCTACACCTTC

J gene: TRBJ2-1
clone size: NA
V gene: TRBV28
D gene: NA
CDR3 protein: CATTRTSNEQFF
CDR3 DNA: TGTGCCACCACGCGGACTTCTAATGAGCAGTTCTTC

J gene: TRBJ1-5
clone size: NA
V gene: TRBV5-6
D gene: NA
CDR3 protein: CASSLANRGQPQHF
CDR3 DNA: TGTGCCAGCAGCTTGGCCAATCGGGGTCAGCCCCAGCATTTT

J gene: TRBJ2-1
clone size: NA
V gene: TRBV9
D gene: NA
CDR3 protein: CASSVGGPENEQFF
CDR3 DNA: TGTGCCAGCAGCGTAGGTGGGCCCGAAAATGAGCAGTTCTTC

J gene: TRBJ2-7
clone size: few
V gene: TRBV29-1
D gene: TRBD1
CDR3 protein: CSVVGQGEQYF
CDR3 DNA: TGCAGCGTCGTGGGACAGGGCGAGCAGTACTTC

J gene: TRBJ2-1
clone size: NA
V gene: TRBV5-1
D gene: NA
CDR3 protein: CASSLSSNREGNEQFF
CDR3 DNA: TGCGCCAGCAGCTTGAGTTCGAACAGGGAAGGTAACGAGCAGTTCTTC